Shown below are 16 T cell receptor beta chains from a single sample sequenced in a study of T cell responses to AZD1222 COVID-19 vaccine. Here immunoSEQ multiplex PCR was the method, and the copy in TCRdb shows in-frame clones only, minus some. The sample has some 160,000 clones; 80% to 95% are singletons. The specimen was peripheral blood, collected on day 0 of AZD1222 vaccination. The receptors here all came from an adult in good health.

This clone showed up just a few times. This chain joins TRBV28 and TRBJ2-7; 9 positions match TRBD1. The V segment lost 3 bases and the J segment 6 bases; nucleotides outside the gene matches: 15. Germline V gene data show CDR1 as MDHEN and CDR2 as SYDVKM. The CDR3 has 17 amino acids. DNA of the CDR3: TGTGCCAGCAGTTTGAGCTGGGGATCACAGGGGGCGGCCGAGCAGTACTTC. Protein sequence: CASSLSWGSQGAAEQYF.

CDR3 protein: CAIRRGQGEYEQYF. The CDR3 DNA sequence: TGTGCCATCAGGAGGGGACAGGGAGAGTACGAGCAGTACTTC. This chain links TRBV10-3 with TRBJ2-7; TRBD1 matches 9 bases. Germline CDR1 ENHRY, CDR2 SYGVKD. The CDR3 is made up of 14 amino acids. The junction had 7 bases not matched to a gene; V was cut back by 6 bases and J by 4 bases.

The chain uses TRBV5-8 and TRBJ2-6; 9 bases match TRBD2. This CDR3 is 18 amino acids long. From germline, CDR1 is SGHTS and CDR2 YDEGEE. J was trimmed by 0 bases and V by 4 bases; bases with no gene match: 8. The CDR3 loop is CASSPRTSAVSGANVLTF. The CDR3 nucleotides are TGTGCCAGCAGCCCCAGGACTAGCGCCGTCTCTGGGGCCAACGTCCTGACTTTC.

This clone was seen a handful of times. CDR3 bases: TGTGCCAGCAGATCGCGGGAGCAGTACTTC. Protein: CASRSREQYF. The chain uses TRBV28 and TRBJ2-7; D is uncertain. The germline V and J ends were trimmed by 6 bases and 7 bases, with 7 bases remaining between them. The CDR3 is 10 residues long. The germline V gene has CDR1 MDHEN and CDR2 SYDVKM.

CDR3 DNA sequence: TGCGCCAGCAGCTCCTATCCCGGGACAGGAAATGAAGCTTTCTTT. It codes for CASSSYPGTGNEAFF. The gene calls are TRBV5-1 and TRBJ1-1, with 8 bases fitting TRBD1. V lost 3 bases, J lost 7 bases, and 11 bases stayed unmatched. The CDR3 extends over 15 amino acids. Germline loops: CDR1 SGHRS, CDR2 YFSETQ. The full variable domain, in which reference TRBV5-1 and TRBJ1-1 provide the parts outside the CDR3, is KAGVTQTPRYLIKTRGQQVTLSCSPISGHRSVSWYQQTPGQGLQFLFEYFSETQRNKGNFPGRFSGRQFSNSRSEMNVSTLELGDSALYLCASSSYPGTGNEAFFGQGTRLTVV.

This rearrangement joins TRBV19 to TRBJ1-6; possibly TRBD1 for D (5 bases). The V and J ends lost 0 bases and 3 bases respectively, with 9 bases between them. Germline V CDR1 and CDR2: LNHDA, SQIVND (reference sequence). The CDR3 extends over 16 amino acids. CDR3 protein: CASSIDQGYYNSPLHF. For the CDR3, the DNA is TGTGCCAGTAGTATAGATCAGGGTTACTATAATTCACCCCTCCACTTT.

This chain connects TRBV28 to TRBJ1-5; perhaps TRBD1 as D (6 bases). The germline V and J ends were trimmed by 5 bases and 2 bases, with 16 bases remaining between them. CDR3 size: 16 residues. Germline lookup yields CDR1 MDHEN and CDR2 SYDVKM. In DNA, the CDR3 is TGTGCCAGCAGTATGGGGGGGGCCAAGGGCAATCAGCCCCAGCATTTT. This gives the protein CASSMGGAKGNQPQHF.

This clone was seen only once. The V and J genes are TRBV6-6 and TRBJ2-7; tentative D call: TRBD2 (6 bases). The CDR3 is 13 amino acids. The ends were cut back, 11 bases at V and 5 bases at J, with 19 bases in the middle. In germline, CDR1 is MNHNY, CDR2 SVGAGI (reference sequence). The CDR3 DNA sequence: TGTGCCGCCCGTTTGGGGGAGGTCAACGAGCAGTACTTC. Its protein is CAARLGEVNEQYF.

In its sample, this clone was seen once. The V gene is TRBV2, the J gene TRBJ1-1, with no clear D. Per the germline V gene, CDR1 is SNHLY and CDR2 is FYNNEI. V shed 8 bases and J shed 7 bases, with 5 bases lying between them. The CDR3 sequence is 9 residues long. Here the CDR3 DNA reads TGTGCCAGCGGGGTTGAAGCTTTCTTT. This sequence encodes CASGVEAFF.

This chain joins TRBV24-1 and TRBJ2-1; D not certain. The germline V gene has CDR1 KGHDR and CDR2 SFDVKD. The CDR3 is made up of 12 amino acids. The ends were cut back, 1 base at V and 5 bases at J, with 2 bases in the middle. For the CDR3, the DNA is TGTGCCACCAGTGATTTAAACAATGAGCAGTTCTTC. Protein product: CATSDLNNEQFF.

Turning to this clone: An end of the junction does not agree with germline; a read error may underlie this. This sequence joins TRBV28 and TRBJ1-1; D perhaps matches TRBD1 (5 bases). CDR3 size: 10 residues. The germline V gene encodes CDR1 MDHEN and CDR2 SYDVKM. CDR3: CASSGKGWMF. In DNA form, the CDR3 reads TGTGCCAGCAGCGGGAAGGGGTGGATGTTT.

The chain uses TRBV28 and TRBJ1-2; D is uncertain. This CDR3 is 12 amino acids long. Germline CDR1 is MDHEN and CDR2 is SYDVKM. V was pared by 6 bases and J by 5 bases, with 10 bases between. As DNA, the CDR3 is TGTGCCAGCAGCACCTTCCCGTATGGCTACACCTTC. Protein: CASSTFPYGYTF.

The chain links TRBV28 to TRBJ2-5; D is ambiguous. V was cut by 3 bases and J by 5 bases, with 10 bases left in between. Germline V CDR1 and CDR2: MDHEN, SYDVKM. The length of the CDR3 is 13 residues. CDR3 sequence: CASSLERMETQYF. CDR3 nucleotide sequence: TGTGCCAGCAGTTTGGAGCGTATGGAGACCCAGTACTTC.

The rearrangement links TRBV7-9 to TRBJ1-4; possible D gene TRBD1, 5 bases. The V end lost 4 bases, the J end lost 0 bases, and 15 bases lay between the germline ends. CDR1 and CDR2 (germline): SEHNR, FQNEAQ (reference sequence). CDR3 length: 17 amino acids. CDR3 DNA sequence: TGTGCCAGCAGCTCCGACAGACCAGTTGCAACTAATGAAAAACTGTTTTTT. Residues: CASSSDRPVATNEKLFF.

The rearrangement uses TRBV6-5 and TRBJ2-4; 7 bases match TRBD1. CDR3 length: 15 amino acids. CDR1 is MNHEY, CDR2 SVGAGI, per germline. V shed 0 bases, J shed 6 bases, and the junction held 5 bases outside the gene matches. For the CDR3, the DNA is TGTGCCAGCAGTTACTCTCCGGCAGGGGGAAACATTCAGTACTTC. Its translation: CASSYSPAGGNIQYF.

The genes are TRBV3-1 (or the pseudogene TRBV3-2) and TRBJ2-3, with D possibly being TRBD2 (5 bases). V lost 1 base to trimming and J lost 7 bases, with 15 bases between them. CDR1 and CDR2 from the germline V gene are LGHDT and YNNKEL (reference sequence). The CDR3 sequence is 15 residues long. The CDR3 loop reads CASSQGLTLDYTQYF. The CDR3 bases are TGTGCCAGCAGCCAAGGACTAACCTTAGATTATACGCAGTATTTT.